Presented here are 8 T cell receptor beta chains from one specimen sequenced in a study of cytomegalovirus exposure and HLA in healthy donors. Primers: 60 Vbeta forward and 13 Jbeta reverse. The method was immunoSEQ multiplex PCR; TCRdb's version includes in-frame clones alone and lacks a portion of them. The sample carries more than 150,000 clones, more than 65% recorded once. The specimen sequenced was PBMCs. These receptor sequences come from a woman younger than 45 in good health and CMV-seropositive.

CDR3 loop: CASSPAGGVNYGYTF. Written as DNA, the CDR3 is TGTGCCAGCAGTCCCGCAGGGGGCGTTAACTATGGCTACACCTTC. This sequence joins TRBV27 and TRBJ1-2, with 8 bases that match TRBD1. CDR1 and CDR2 (germline): MNHEY, SMNVEV (reference sequence). The CDR3 spans 15 residues. The J segment lost 1 base and the V segment lost 5 bases, leaving 6 bases of the junction unmatched.

V and J are TRBV10-3 and TRBJ2-5; D is perhaps TRBD2 (6 bases). Trimming took off 4 bases at V and 5 bases at J, with 20 bases between the two ends. The germline V gene encodes CDR1 ENHRY and CDR2 SYGVKD. There are 16 residues in the CDR3. CDR3 coding DNA: TGTGCCATCAGTGGAGCTGGGGGGTCCTTAAAGGAGACCCAGTACTTC. As protein: CAISGAGGSLKETQYF.

The V call is TRBV30, the J call TRBJ2-5; no clear D. The germline V and J ends were trimmed by 0 bases and 1 base, with 3 bases remaining between them. Germline values: CDR1 GTSNPN, CDR2 SVGIG (reference sequence). This CDR3 contains 12 residues. The CDR3 DNA follows: TGTGCCTGGAGTGTCGGCCAAGAGACCCAGTACTTC. Protein: CAWSVGQETQYF.

The sample holds one count of this clone. The CDR3 sequence is CASSLSGAQQETQYF. In nucleotides, the CDR3 is TGTGCCAGCAGCCTGAGCGGGGCCCAGCAAGAGACCCAGTACTTC. This chain connects TRBV11-2 to TRBJ2-5, with TRBD2 matching 7 bases. Germline V gene sequence: CDR1 SGHAT, CDR2 FQNNGV. V trimming: 5 bases; J trimming: 2 bases; junction bases outside the gene matches: 8. The CDR3 has 15 amino acids.

The table lists this clone with a few counts. The rearrangement uses TRBV2 and TRBJ2-7, with 8 bases aligning to TRBD2. The germline gives CDR1 SNHLY, CDR2 FYNNEI. The junction had 2 bases not matched to a gene; V was cut back by 2 bases and J by 2 bases. The CDR3 is 14 amino acids. The CDR3 protein is CASSERAGAYEQYF. CDR3 bases: TGTGCCAGCAGTGAAAGAGCGGGGGCCTACGAGCAGTACTTC.

The chain couples TRBV5-1 to TRBJ2-3; 9 bases line up with TRBD1. CDR1 and CDR2 (germline): SGHRS, YFSETQ. Trimming at V came to 0 bases and at J to 3 bases, leaving 5 bases not matched to a gene. The CDR3 spans 16 residues. This CDR3 reads CASSLGRDRVTDTQYF. CDR3 bases: TGCGCCAGCAGCTTGGGAAGGGACAGGGTGACAGATACGCAGTATTTT.

This chain links TRBV10-2 with TRBJ2-6; a possible D gene is TRBD2 (5 bases). The CDR3 totals 19 residues. Trimming took off 2 bases at V and 0 bases at J, with 17 bases between the two ends. Germline values: CDR1 WSHSY, CDR2 SAAADI. Here the CDR3 reads CASSEPLLEVVSGANVLTF. DNA for the CDR3: TGCGCCAGCAGTGAGCCCCTCCTGGAGGTGGTCTCTGGGGCCAACGTCCTGACTTTC.

CDR3 in amino acids: CSAEGRGGTEAFF. DNA of the CDR3: TGCAGCGCCGAGGGCCGGGGGGGGACTGAAGCTTTCTTT. This chain connects TRBV29-1 to TRBJ1-1; tentative D call: TRBD1 (5 bases). Looked up from germline, CDR1 is SQVTM and CDR2 is ANQGSEA. The length of the CDR3 is 13 residues. V dropped 7 bases and J dropped 5 bases, with 17 bases sitting between them.